This T cell receptor beta chain was obtained from a study of CD8 T cells in Susac syndrome. The CDR3 covers 15 residues. The V and J ends lost 5 bases and 2 bases respectively, with 16 bases between them. The authors reverse transcribed roughly 0.5 to 1 ug RNA with random hexamers. Amplification of the TCR beta CDR3 was carried out by immunoSEQ multiplex PCR, which spanned a total of 54 Vbeta and 13 Jbeta segments. TCRdb reanalysed the immunoSEQ multiplex PCR reads using MiXCR and keeps one entry per CDR3 protein. The sample lists about 280,000 distinct CDR3 sequences; 85% were seen once. The clonotype comes from a human donor with multiple sclerosis. This rearrangement joins TRBV12-3 or TRBV12-4 to TRBJ2-7; no clear D. Source material: CD8+ T cells from PBMCs. CDR3 in DNA: TGTGCCAGCAGTGCCCCTGGGCAGCTTGCCTACGAGCAGTACTTC. Its translation: CASSAPGQLAYEQYF.